This is a list of T cell receptor beta chains from one sample in a study of blood T cells in healthy people across ages. Each CDR3 protein is one row after TCRdb ran MiXCR on the 5' RACE reads. This table holds hundreds of thousands of distinct CDR3 sequences, about 42% found once. Source material: blood. Every receptor here comes from a man between 60 and 70 years old in good health. Each CDR3 is given with its conserved first and last residue. D genes are given only for firm matches. Rows may omit the clone size; those that give it use once, few, many or a size class.

v_gene: TRBV18
d_gene: TRBD1
abundance: many
j_gene: TRBJ2-5
CDR3nt: TGTGCCAGCAGTCCCCAGACAGGGCAAGAGACCCAGTACTTC
CDR3aa: CASSPQTGQETQYF

v_gene: TRBV7-2
d_gene: NA
abundance: few
j_gene: TRBJ2-4
CDR3nt: TGTGCCAGCAGCCCCCAGGGCATAGCCAAAAACATTCAGTACTTC
CDR3aa: CASSPQGIAKNIQYF

v_gene: TRBV6-5
d_gene: NA
abundance: NA
j_gene: TRBJ1-1
CDR3nt: TGTGCCAGCAGTTACCCCCAGGGTGGAGCTTTCTTT
CDR3aa: CASSYPQGGAFF

v_gene: TRBV9
d_gene: TRBD2
abundance: NA
j_gene: TRBJ2-7
CDR3nt: TGTGCCAGCAGCGAGGAGGGACTAGCGAGCTACGAGCAGTACTTC
CDR3aa: CASSEEGLASYEQYF

v_gene: TRBV20-1
d_gene: NA
abundance: few
j_gene: TRBJ2-3
CDR3nt: TGCAGTGCTGGCCCTTCAGATGGTACGCAGTATTTT
CDR3aa: CSAGPSDGTQYF

v_gene: TRBV13
d_gene: TRBD1
abundance: NA
j_gene: TRBJ2-7
CDR3nt: TGTGCCAGCAGCGAGACAGGGAACTCCTACGAGCAGTACTTC
CDR3aa: CASSETGNSYEQYF

v_gene: TRBV5-6
d_gene: NA
abundance: NA
j_gene: TRBJ2-1
CDR3nt: TGTGCCACCTTCAGCCGGGCCAATGAGCAGTTCTTC
CDR3aa: CATFSRANEQFF

v_gene: TRBV4-3
d_gene: TRBD2
abundance: NA
j_gene: TRBJ2-1
CDR3nt: TGCGCCAGCAGCCAAGTAGGTAGCGGGGGCTGGGATGAGCAGTTCTTC
CDR3aa: CASSQVGSGGWDEQFF

v_gene: TRBV20-1
d_gene: TRBD1
abundance: NA
j_gene: TRBJ2-3
CDR3nt: TGCAGTGCCCCGCTCCCAGGGGGCCCAGATACGCAGTATTTT
CDR3aa: CSAPLPGGPDTQYF

v_gene: TRBV27
d_gene: NA
abundance: NA
j_gene: TRBJ2-7
CDR3nt: TGTGCCAGCAGTTACAGAGGGGAGGCCTACGAGCAGTACTTC
CDR3aa: CASSYRGEAYEQYF

v_gene: TRBV20-1
d_gene: NA
abundance: NA
j_gene: TRBJ2-5
CDR3nt: TGCAGTGCTAGAGAGTCTTCCGGGAGACAAGAGACCCAGTACTTC
CDR3aa: CSARESSGRQETQYF

v_gene: TRBV7-9
d_gene: NA
abundance: NA
j_gene: TRBJ1-5
CDR3nt: TGTGCCAGCAACCCCGACGGAGGAAATCAGCCCCAGCATTTT
CDR3aa: CASNPDGGNQPQHF

v_gene: TRBV12-3/TRBV12-4
d_gene: NA
abundance: NA
j_gene: TRBJ1-1
CDR3nt: TGTGCCAGCAGTTTCACGGGCTTGGACACTGAAGCTTTCTTT
CDR3aa: CASSFTGLDTEAFF

v_gene: TRBV5-1
d_gene: NA
abundance: few
j_gene: TRBJ2-1
CDR3nt: TGCGCCAGCAGTTTAACAGGGACCAGCTCCTACAATGAGCAGTTCTTC
CDR3aa: CASSLTGTSSYNEQFF

v_gene: TRBV7-2
d_gene: NA
abundance: few
j_gene: TRBJ2-3
CDR3nt: TGTGCCAGCAGGGGTAGAGGGGTTACAGATACGCAGTATTTT
CDR3aa: CASRGRGVTDTQYF

v_gene: TRBV2
d_gene: NA
abundance: NA
j_gene: TRBJ1-5
CDR3nt: TGTGCCAGCAGTGAATATATCGACCCTGGACCTCCACTGGGTCAGCCCCAGCATTTT
CDR3aa: CASSEYIDPGPPLGQPQHF

v_gene: TRBV7-9
d_gene: NA
abundance: NA
j_gene: TRBJ1-6
CDR3nt: TGTGCCAGCAGCTTAGGTCTGGGCCCCGTCTATAATTCACCCCTCCACTTT
CDR3aa: CASSLGLGPVYNSPLHF

v_gene: TRBV5-1
d_gene: NA
abundance: NA
j_gene: TRBJ1-4
CDR3nt: TGCGCCAGCAGCACGGGGGATGCGGGTGAAAAACTGTTTTTT
CDR3aa: CASSTGDAGEKLFF

v_gene: TRBV4-3
d_gene: NA
abundance: NA
j_gene: TRBJ2-1
CDR3nt: TGCGCCAGCAGCCATTATGGGAGGCCTCCAAACAATGAGCAGTTCTTC
CDR3aa: CASSHYGRPPNNEQFF

v_gene: TRBV12-3/TRBV12-4
d_gene: NA
abundance: few
j_gene: TRBJ1-2
CDR3nt: TGTGCCAGCAGTTCCACAGGACGAAGTCCCTATGGCTACACCTTC
CDR3aa: CASSSTGRSPYGYTF

v_gene: TRBV30
d_gene: NA
abundance: NA
j_gene: TRBJ2-7
CDR3nt: TGTGCCTGGAGTGCCAACCGTGGCTACGAGCAGTACTTC
CDR3aa: CAWSANRGYEQYF

v_gene: TRBV4-3
d_gene: TRBD2
abundance: NA
j_gene: TRBJ2-5
CDR3nt: TGCGCCAGCAGCCAATCAGGGACTAGCGTGACCCAGTACTTC
CDR3aa: CASSQSGTSVTQYF

v_gene: TRBV4-1
d_gene: NA
abundance: NA
j_gene: TRBJ2-5
CDR3nt: TGCGCCAGCAGCCAAGCCAGCCAAGAGACCCAGTACTTC
CDR3aa: CASSQASQETQYF

v_gene: TRBV7-8
d_gene: TRBD1
abundance: NA
j_gene: TRBJ2-5
CDR3nt: TGTGCCAGCAGCTCGCGACCCGACAGGGGGCGAGGAGAGACCCAGTACTTC
CDR3aa: CASSSRPDRGRGETQYF

v_gene: TRBV5-1
d_gene: NA
abundance: NA
j_gene: TRBJ2-1
CDR3nt: TGCGCCAGCAGGTTGAGCCCCAGCTCCTACAATGAGCAGTTCTTC
CDR3aa: CASRLSPSSYNEQFF

v_gene: TRBV4-1
d_gene: NA
abundance: NA
j_gene: TRBJ1-1
CDR3nt: TGCGCCAGCAGCCAAGAGTTGTCTCGGGACACTGAAGCTTTCTTT
CDR3aa: CASSQELSRDTEAFF

v_gene: TRBV11-2
d_gene: NA
abundance: few
j_gene: TRBJ1-1
CDR3nt: TGTGCCAGCAGCTCCTACGGGACGGCAAACACTGAAGCTTTCTTT
CDR3aa: CASSSYGTANTEAFF

v_gene: TRBV11-2
d_gene: NA
abundance: NA
j_gene: TRBJ1-1
CDR3nt: TGTGCCAGCAGCTCCCGAGGGGGGTCGGGACACACTGAAGCTTTCTTT
CDR3aa: CASSSRGGSGHTEAFF

v_gene: TRBV2
d_gene: TRBD1
abundance: few
j_gene: TRBJ2-1
CDR3nt: TGTGCCAGCTCCCGGCGGACAGGACTTTACAATGAGCAGTTCTTC
CDR3aa: CASSRRTGLYNEQFF

v_gene: TRBV20-1
d_gene: NA
abundance: NA
j_gene: TRBJ2-3
CDR3nt: TGTAGTGCGAGGGGAGGCACAGATACGCAGTATTTT
CDR3aa: CSARGGTDTQYF

v_gene: TRBV3-1
d_gene: TRBD2
abundance: NA
j_gene: TRBJ2-7
CDR3nt: TGTGCCAGCAGCCAGTGGGGACTAGGCCCCTACGAGCAGTACTTC
CDR3aa: CASSQWGLGPYEQYF

v_gene: TRBV10-1
d_gene: NA
abundance: many
j_gene: TRBJ2-5
CDR3nt: TGCGCCAGCAGTACCTCCCAGGGCCTACAAGAGACCCAGTACTTC
CDR3aa: CASSTSQGLQETQYF

v_gene: TRBV20-1
d_gene: NA
abundance: NA
j_gene: TRBJ1-2
CDR3nt: TGCAGTGCTAGAGTTTCAACCTCGATAGGCTACACCTTC
CDR3aa: CSARVSTSIGYTF

v_gene: TRBV7-6
d_gene: NA
abundance: many
j_gene: TRBJ2-6
CDR3nt: TGTGCCAGCAGCTTACCGTCAGGGGAACCTGGGGCCAACGTCCTGACTTTC
CDR3aa: CASSLPSGEPGANVLTF

v_gene: TRBV6-1
d_gene: TRBD1
abundance: NA
j_gene: TRBJ2-5
CDR3nt: TGTGCCAGCAGTGAGACAGGGGGCCAAGGGACCCAGTACTTC
CDR3aa: CASSETGGQGTQYF

v_gene: TRBV7-8
d_gene: NA
abundance: few
j_gene: TRBJ2-1
CDR3nt: TGTGCCAGCAGCCTAGCCCCAAGGGGATACAATGAGCAGTTCTTC
CDR3aa: CASSLAPRGYNEQFF

v_gene: TRBV18
d_gene: TRBD1
abundance: NA
j_gene: TRBJ1-4
CDR3nt: TGTGCCAGCTCACCAGAAGGGGGCCGTGAAAAACTGTTTTTT
CDR3aa: CASSPEGGREKLFF

v_gene: TRBV7-9
d_gene: TRBD1
abundance: few
j_gene: TRBJ2-7
CDR3nt: TGTGCCAGCAGCTCAGACAGGGAGAGTTCCTACGAGCAGTACTTC
CDR3aa: CASSSDRESSYEQYF

v_gene: TRBV6-1
d_gene: NA
abundance: NA
j_gene: TRBJ2-7
CDR3nt: TGTGCCAGCAGCCTGGACACTTACTACGAGCAGTACTTC
CDR3aa: CASSLDTYYEQYF

v_gene: TRBV20-1
d_gene: NA
abundance: NA
j_gene: TRBJ2-7
CDR3nt: TGCAGTGCTAGTGGGGGCTACGAGCAGTACTTC
CDR3aa: CSASGGYEQYF

v_gene: TRBV5-1
d_gene: NA
abundance: few
j_gene: TRBJ1-1
CDR3nt: TGCGCCAGCAGCGTGTCAAGGGCGGGGACTGAAGCTTTCTTT
CDR3aa: CASSVSRAGTEAFF

v_gene: TRBV5-1
d_gene: NA
abundance: NA
j_gene: TRBJ2-3
CDR3nt: TGCGCCAGCACGGATAAGGGTACGCAGTATTTT
CDR3aa: CASTDKGTQYF

v_gene: TRBV18
d_gene: NA
abundance: few
j_gene: TRBJ2-1
CDR3nt: TGTGCCAGCTCACTGACAAGGACCCAAGAGGGCAATGAGCAGTTCTTC
CDR3aa: CASSLTRTQEGNEQFF